Included here is one TCR beta chain sequence, with context. In the authors' workflow: ImmunoSEQ sequences covered only the junction and lacked quality scores; filtering therefore differed. Data came from immunoSEQ multiplex PCR; TCRdb stores just in-frame clones and leaves some out. For V, J and clone size, that table is used; D and trimming come from the DNA. The sample lists just over 95,000 clones; under 70% were seen once. This sample was taken from a study of shared clonotypes between healthy human individuals. The TCR was taken from a man aged 25-45 years in good health. Material for sequencing was memory CD8+ T cells sorted from blood. This sample's subset: CD45RO+ cells pooled with CCR7-negative TemRA cells.

For the CDR3, the DNA is TGCGCCAGCAGTGAGACTAGCGGCTACAATGAGCAGTTCTTC. This sequence encodes CASSETSGYNEQFF. The chain has TRBV5-1 and TRBJ2-1; the match to TRBD2 covers 9 bases. Germline V lookup: CDR1 SGHRS, CDR2 YFSETQ. CDR3 length: 14 amino acids. The V and J ends lost 5 bases and 3 bases, in that order; junction bases with no gene match: 3.